This is a list of T cell receptor beta chains from one sample in a study of T-cell reconstitution after alpha-beta-depleted transplantation in children. TCRdb re-called the PCR reads with MiXCR, one entry per CDR3 protein. The sample has a few hundred thousand distinct CDR3 sequences; over 7% are singletons. The sample here was peripheral blood, taken 360 days after TCRalphabeta/CD19-depleted stem cell transplant. The source of these receptors is a female patient aged 2-15 years who had a stem cell transplant for Fanconi anemia, so the T cells may come from the graft donor. CDR3s include the opening cysteine and the closing phenylalanine or tryptophan. The D gene is left open where the match is weak. Size is omitted from some rows. Given values are once, few, many or a class for expanded clones.

j_gene,abundance,v_gene,d_gene,len,CDR3aa,CDR3nt
TRBJ1-5,-,TRBV28,-,16,CASSFPLHPAVQPQHF,TGTGCCAGCAGTTTCCCCCTCCATCCCGCCGTCCAGCCCCAGCATTTT
TRBJ1-2,many,TRBV6-5,TRBD1,12,CATRTGWYGYTF,TGTGCCACCCGGACAGGGTGGTATGGCTACACCTTC
TRBJ2-3,many,TRBV12-3/TRBV12-4,-,13,CASSLASTDTQYF,TGTGCCAGCAGCTTGGCCAGCACAGATACGCAGTATTTT
TRBJ2-1,many,TRBV7-2,-,16,CASSLKGGRPYNEQFF,TGTGCCAGCAGCTTAAAAGGGGGGCGGCCCTACAATGAGCAGTTCTTC
TRBJ1-1,many,TRBV6-5,-,14,CASSYMVPNTEAFF,TGTGCCAGCAGTTACATGGTCCCGAACACTGAAGCTTTCTTT
TRBJ1-4,many,TRBV7-3,-,18,CASSAPGNLIDANEKLFF,TGTGCCAGCAGCGCACCCGGGAACTTAATAGATGCTAATGAAAAACTGTTTTTT
TRBJ1-6,many,TRBV12-3/TRBV12-4,TRBD1,14,CASSTPGQNSPLHF,TGTGCCAGCAGTACCCCGGGACAGAATTCACCCCTCCACTTT
TRBJ2-7,many,TRBV30,-,16,CAWSVSWGLNSYEQYF,TGTGCCTGGAGTGTATCGTGGGGACTGAACTCCTACGAGCAGTACTTC
TRBJ1-4,many,TRBV6-6,-,13,CASRGRLNEKLFF,TGTGCCAGCAGGGGACGGCTTAATGAAAAACTGTTTTTT
TRBJ1-2,few,TRBV11-2,-,14,CASSFYGGRGGYTF,TGTGCCAGCAGCTTTTATGGGGGGCGAGGTGGCTACACCTTC
TRBJ1-3,many,TRBV29-1,TRBD1,13,CSVMTGVGNTIYF,TGCAGCGTTATGACAGGGGTTGGAAACACCATATATTTT
TRBJ2-1,many,TRBV12-3/TRBV12-4,TRBD1,16,CASYPWPGGIANEQFF,TGTGCCAGCTACCCGTGGCCAGGGGGCATTGCCAATGAGCAGTTCTTC
TRBJ2-2,-,TRBV14,TRBD2,12,CASRLKREELFF,TGTGCCAGCAGACTAAAGCGGGAGGAGCTGTTTTTT
TRBJ2-3,-,TRBV6-6,-,12,CASRGPTDTQYF,TGTGCCAGCAGGGGGCCTACAGATACGCAGTATTTT
TRBJ2-1,-,TRBV6-2/TRBV6-3,TRBD2,12,CASDPGGNEQFF,TGTGCCAGTGACCCGGGAGGAAATGAGCAGTTCTTC
TRBJ2-7,many,TRBV7-2,-,12,CASSISGYEQYF,TGTGCCAGCAGCATTAGCGGATACGAGCAGTACTTC
TRBJ2-1,many,TRBV5-1,-,17,CASSDGTQGIPYNEQFF,TGCGCCAGCAGTGATGGGACTCAGGGCATACCCTACAATGAGCAGTTCTTC
TRBJ2-7,-,TRBV11-2,-,15,CASSLGGLVSYEQYF,TGTGCCAGCAGCTTAGGCGGACTGGTATCCTACGAGCAGTACTTC
TRBJ2-6,few,TRBV7-3,-,16,CASSLRPRLGANVLTF,TGTGCCAGCAGCTTACGGCCCAGACTTGGGGCCAACGTCCTGACTTTC
TRBJ1-3,-,TRBV5-5,-,16,CASNADQPGSGNTIYF,TGTGCCAGCAACGCAGATCAACCGGGCTCTGGAAACACCATATATTTT
TRBJ1-2,once,TRBV6-2/TRBV6-3,-,12,CATTDTYYGYTF,TGTGCCACCACGGACACTTACTATGGCTACACCTTC
TRBJ2-2,few,TRBV4-1,-,14,CASSPPTSTGELFF,TGCGCCAGCAGCCCCCCAACCTCCACCGGGGAGCTGTTTTTT
TRBJ2-1,many,TRBV7-9,-,15,CASSPRTVRGNEQFF,TGTGCCAGCAGTCCAAGGACAGTCCGGGGCAATGAGCAGTTCTTC
TRBJ2-1,many,TRBV20-1,-,13,CSAPRQGSGPQFF,TGCAGTGCCCCGCGACAGGGCAGCGGGCCGCAGTTCTTC
TRBJ2-1,-,TRBV18,-,14,CASSQTDGYNEQFF,TGTGCCAGCTCACAAACGGACGGATACAATGAGCAGTTCTTC
TRBJ2-5,few,TRBV18,-,12,CASRAPEETQYF,TGTGCCAGCCGAGCGCCCGAAGAGACCCAGTACTTC
TRBJ1-5,many,TRBV20-1,TRBD1,15,CSARGETGYNQPQHF,TGCAGTGCTAGAGGGGAGACAGGGTACAATCAGCCCCAGCATTTT
TRBJ1-4,-,TRBV29-1,TRBD1,14,CSAWEDRGHEKLFF,TGCAGCGCGTGGGAGGACAGGGGGCATGAAAAACTGTTTTTT
TRBJ2-7,-,TRBV3-1,-,15,CASSQALVQTYEQYF,TGTGCCAGCAGCCAAGCCTTAGTCCAGACCTACGAGCAGTACTTC
TRBJ2-2,many,TRBV10-3,-,15,CAISESTGRSGELFF,TGTGCCATCAGTGAGTCGACTGGAAGGAGCGGGGAGCTGTTTTTT
TRBJ2-1,many,TRBV20-1,-,16,CSARAYSGLVANEQFF,TGCAGTGCTAGGGCCTATAGCGGTTTAGTCGCAAATGAGCAGTTCTTC
TRBJ2-7,many,TRBV12-3/TRBV12-4,-,13,CASSLAGHYEQYF,TGTGCCAGCAGTTTAGCGGGACACTACGAGCAGTACTTC
TRBJ1-5,few,TRBV5-1,TRBD1,16,CASSSGQGGSNQPQHF,TGCGCCAGCAGCTCCGGACAGGGAGGTTCGAATCAGCCCCAGCATTTT
TRBJ2-5,-,TRBV7-2,-,16,CASSASLRANVETQYF,TGTGCCAGCAGCGCGAGCCTCCGGGCAAACGTGGAGACCCAGTACTTC
TRBJ1-6,many,TRBV6-1,TRBD1,16,CASSQTDRGWSSPLHF,TGTGCCAGCAGTCAGACAGACAGGGGGTGGTCTTCACCCCTCCACTTT
TRBJ2-2,-,TRBV5-4,-,15,CASSLGGLFTGELFF,TGTGCCAGCAGCTTAGGCGGGCTGTTCACCGGGGAGCTGTTTTTT
TRBJ2-7,few,TRBV18,TRBD2,18,CASSPGLIWERDAYEQYF,TGTGCCAGCTCACCAGGTCTTATTTGGGAGCGGGACGCCTACGAGCAGTACTTC
TRBJ2-1,many,TRBV7-3,-,15,CASSLIGGSYNEQFF,TGTGCCAGCAGCTTAATCGGGGGCTCCTACAATGAGCAGTTCTTC
TRBJ2-5,many,TRBV27,-,13,CASSLNLLETQYF,TGTGCCAGCAGTTTAAATCTTCTAGAGACCCAGTACTTC
TRBJ2-7,many,TRBV20-1,-,13,CSARNRMSYEQYF,TGCAGTGCTCGCAACAGGATGAGCTACGAGCAGTACTTC
TRBJ2-1,many,TRBV27,TRBD2,16,CASSLFVGGTYNEQFF,TGTGCCAGCAGTTTATTCGTGGGAGGGACCTACAATGAGCAGTTCTTC
TRBJ2-1,many,TRBV18,-,13,CASSPRRDYEQFF,TGTGCCAGCTCACCACGCAGGGACTATGAGCAGTTCTTC
TRBJ2-3,-,TRBV7-3,-,15,CASSEVGWGTDTQYF,TGTGCCAGCAGCGAGGTTGGGTGGGGCACAGATACGCAGTATTTT
TRBJ2-7,many,TRBV4-3,-,16,CASSPRITRIPYEQYF,TGCGCCAGCAGCCCCCGTATAACCAGGATTCCCTACGAGCAGTACTTC
TRBJ2-7,-,TRBV28,-,15,CASSLLPGQDYEQYF,TGTGCCAGCAGTTTACTACCCGGACAAGACTACGAGCAGTACTTC
TRBJ2-2,many,TRBV12-3/TRBV12-4,TRBD1,14,CASSLGQGAGELFF,TGTGCCAGCAGTTTAGGACAGGGGGCCGGGGAGCTGTTTTTT
TRBJ2-7,-,TRBV20-1,TRBD2,14,CSASSGLETYEQYF,TGCAGTGCTAGTTCAGGACTAGAAACCTACGAGCAGTACTTC
TRBJ2-5,-,TRBV11-2,-,15,CASSRSTGAGETQYF,TGTGCCAGCAGCCGCTCCACTGGGGCGGGAGAGACCCAGTACTTC
TRBJ2-1,few,TRBV6-1,-,13,CASSESGTGEQFF,TGTGCCAGCAGTGAAAGTGGTACGGGTGAGCAGTTCTTC
TRBJ2-3,many,TRBV12-3/TRBV12-4,TRBD2,16,CASSLGTSGGEDTQYF,TGTGCCAGCAGCCTCGGGACTAGCGGGGGGGAAGATACGCAGTATTTT
TRBJ1-5,many,TRBV12-3/TRBV12-4,TRBD1,16,CASSSNRGITLQPQHF,TGTGCCAGCAGTTCGAACAGGGGAATTACTCTTCAGCCCCAGCATTTT
TRBJ2-3,many,TRBV15,-,15,CATSRVTMGTDTQYF,TGTGCCACCAGCAGAGTGACGATGGGCACAGATACGCAGTATTTT
TRBJ1-1,-,TRBV18,TRBD1,13,CASSSDRRTEAFF,TGTGCCAGCTCATCGGACAGGCGGACTGAAGCTTTCTTT
TRBJ2-7,many,TRBV5-1,TRBD1,15,CASSSTGVLGYEQYF,TGCGCCAGCAGCTCTACAGGGGTGTTAGGCTACGAGCAGTACTTC
TRBJ1-5,few,TRBV2,-,16,CASSDRGSRGNQPQHF,TGTGCCAGCAGTGATCGAGGCAGTCGGGGCAATCAGCCCCAGCATTTT
TRBJ2-2,few,TRBV20-1,TRBD2,17,CSAQTSGGLLNTGELFF,TGCAGTGCCCAAACTAGCGGGGGGCTTCTGAACACCGGGGAGCTGTTTTTT
TRBJ1-1,many,TRBV9,-,14,CASSHHGANTEAFF,TGTGCCAGCAGCCACCATGGGGCGAACACTGAAGCTTTCTTT
TRBJ1-3,few,TRBV3-1,-,13,CASSQGGGLSIYF,TGTGCCAGCAGCCAAGGTGGGGGTCTCTCCATATATTTT
TRBJ1-1,many,TRBV5-1,TRBD1,14,CASNFDRDVTEAFF,TGCGCCAGCAACTTCGACAGGGACGTCACTGAAGCTTTCTTT
TRBJ2-1,many,TRBV27,TRBD1,17,CASSLSDRARFYNEQFF,TGTGCCAGCAGTTTGTCAGACAGGGCTCGGTTCTACAATGAGCAGTTCTTC